This entry describes one T cell receptor (beta chain). The antigen is not known. The sample comes from a study of shared clonotypes between healthy human individuals. Study observations and caveats: Naive subsets typically showed greater estimated richness than memory subsets.

The method was immunoSEQ multiplex PCR; TCRdb's version includes in-frame clones alone and lacks a portion of them. The sample has about 2 million clones, roughly 94% seen once. Germline CDR1 and CDR2: MGHRA and YSYEKL. This CDR3 spans 14 amino acids. V lost 3 bases to trimming and J lost 7 bases; unmatched junction nucleotides: 3. The clonotype was recovered from a man aged 18 to 35 in good health. This rearrangement joins TRBV4-1 to TRBJ2-7; 13 bases agree with TRBD2. The source material was naive CD4+ T cells sorted from blood. Subset of the sample: CD45RA+ positively selected. The CDR3 protein is CASSQGGLAGEQYF. The CDR3 DNA follows: TGCGCCAGCAGCCAGGGGGGACTAGCGGGGGAGCAGTACTTC.